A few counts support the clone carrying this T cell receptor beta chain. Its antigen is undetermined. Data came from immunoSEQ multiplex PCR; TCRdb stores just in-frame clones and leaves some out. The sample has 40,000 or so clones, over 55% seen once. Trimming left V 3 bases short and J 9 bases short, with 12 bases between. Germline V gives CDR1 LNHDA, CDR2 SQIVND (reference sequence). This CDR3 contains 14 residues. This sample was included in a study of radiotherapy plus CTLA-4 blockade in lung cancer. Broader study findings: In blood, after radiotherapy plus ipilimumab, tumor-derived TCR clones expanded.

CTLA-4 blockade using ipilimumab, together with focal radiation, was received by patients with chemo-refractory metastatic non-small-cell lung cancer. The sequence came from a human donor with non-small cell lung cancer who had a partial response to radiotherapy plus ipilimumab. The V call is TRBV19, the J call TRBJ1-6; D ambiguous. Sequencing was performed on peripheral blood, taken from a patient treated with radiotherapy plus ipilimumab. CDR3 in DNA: TGTGCCAGTAGTATTCCGGCGGGAGGTTCACCCCTCCACTTT. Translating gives CASSIPAGGSPLHF.